The 9 T cell receptor beta chains below all came from one sample that was sequenced in a study of T-cell memory formation after mild COVID-19. TCRdb itself ran the 5' RACE reads through MiXCR, one entry per CDR3 protein. The profile covers under 300,000 distinct CDR3 sequences, with approximately 9% appearing a single time and under 25% taken by the ten largest. Sequencing was done on a sample of PBMCs or a T cell subset sorted from them (not recorded which). These receptors originate from a man aged 18 to 29 who had mild COVID-19 (a few samples of this study predate the infection). Cell type and time point are not known.

The chain joins TRBV7-8 to TRBJ2-5; the match to TRBD2 covers 8 bases. The germline V gene encodes CDR1 SGHVS and CDR2 FQNEAQ. The CDR3 spans 16 residues. The trim removed 0 bases at V and 5 bases at J, leaving 8 bases unmatched. CDR3 bases: TGTGCCAGCAGCTTAGCTCACCAGCGGGGGATGGAGACCCAGTACTTC. It specifies CASSLAHQRGMETQYF.

The rearrangement links TRBV5-5 to TRBJ2-6; 9 nucleotides match TRBD1. Unmatched junction bases numbered 10, after V lost 3 bases and J lost 6 bases. Per germline, CDR1 SGHKS and CDR2 YYEKEE (reference sequence). This CDR3 contains 17 residues. The CDR3 here is CASSWTGESLLANVLTF. The CDR3 DNA reads as TGTGCCAGCAGCTGGACAGGGGAGTCCCTCCTGGCCAACGTCCTGACTTTC.

This chain joins TRBV13 and TRBJ2-7; 10 bases are shared with TRBD2. Trimming took 5 bases from V and 7 from J; bases not matched to a gene: 20. The CDR3 has 18 amino acids. Germline V gene sequence: CDR1 PRHDT, CDR2 FYEKMQ (reference sequence). The CDR3 DNA reads as TGTGCCAGCAGCCCCATGGGTAGCGGGGGGCCAACGAGTCGGGAGCAGTACGTC. This sequence encodes CASSPMGSGGPTSREQYV.

The chain links TRBV24-1 to TRBJ2-5; no clear D gene. Germline V lookup: CDR1 KGHDR, CDR2 SFDVKD. V gave up 2 bases and J gave up 1 base, with 19 bases separating them. The CDR3 consists of 18 residues. CDR3 in amino acids: CATSDWNSSSGLQETQYF. The CDR3 DNA is TGTGCCACCAGTGATTGGAACAGTTCCTCAGGTCTCCAAGAGACCCAGTACTTC.

This clonotype was detected a few times. The V gene is TRBV29-1, the J gene TRBJ2-5; D is undetermined. This CDR3 is 10 amino acids long. V lost 7 bases, J lost 5 bases, and 8 bases lay in between. CDR1 is SQVTM, CDR2 ANQGSEA, per germline. CDR3 coding DNA: TGCAGCGGCCAGAGGGAGACCCAGTACTTC. Protein: CSGQRETQYF.

There are many counts of this clonotype. The V and J genes are TRBV7-7 and TRBJ2-2, with 9 bases lining up with TRBD1. The ends lost 5 bases at V and 7 bases at J; junction bases unmatched: 5. Germline V gives CDR1 SSHAT, CDR2 FNYEAQ (reference sequence). The CDR3 has 14 residues. Here the CDR3 reads CASSPGTGIGELFF. In DNA, the CDR3 is TGTGCCAGCAGCCCCGGGACAGGGATCGGGGAGCTGTTTTTT. Looking up the rest from reference TRBV7-7 and TRBJ2-2 gives the full variable domain: GAGVSQSPRYKVTKRGQDVTLRCDPISSHATLYWYQQALGQGPEFLTYFNYEAQPDKSGLPSDRFSAERPEGSISTLTIQRTEQRDSAMYRCASSPGTGIGELFFGEGSRLTVL.

DNA for the CDR3: TGTGCCATCAGTGAGGGAGTGCAAGAGACCCAGTACTTC. Translated, it gives CAISEGVQETQYF. The V call is TRBV10-3, the J call TRBJ2-5; D uncertain. The CDR3 totals 13 residues. V gave up 2 bases and J gave up 2 bases, with 6 bases separating them. Germline V CDR1 and CDR2: ENHRY, SYGVKD.

V is TRBV6-5 and J is TRBJ2-1; 11 positions agree with TRBD2. Germline values: CDR1 MNHEY, CDR2 SVGAGI. The CDR3 has 14 residues. The J segment lost 9 bases and the V segment lost 2 bases, leaving 3 bases of the junction unmatched. The DNA for the CDR3 is TGTGCCAGCAGTTACGGTAGCGGGGGGGTTGAGCAGTTCTTC. Its translation is CASSYGSGGVEQFF.

This chain links TRBV5-4 with TRBJ2-5, with D unclear. V lost 1 base to trimming and J lost 5 bases, with 21 bases between them. CDR3 length equals 17 residues. In germline, CDR1 is SGHNT, CDR2 YYREEE (reference sequence). The CDR3 protein is CASSLLGSRRIGETQYF. The CDR3 bases are TGTGCCAGCAGCTTGTTGGGTAGCCGGAGAATTGGGGAGACCCAGTACTTC.